The rows below give T cell receptor beta chains drawn from one sample of a study of T cells in Graves' hyperthyroidism and ophthalmopathy. TCRdb passed the multiplex PCR reads through MiXCR, listing each CDR3 protein once. The sample lists about 260,000 distinct CDR3 sequences, roughly 17% seen once, with around 30% in the top ten. Sequencing was done on a sample of blood. The source is a woman aged 18-29 years with Graves' ophthalmopathy. Each CDR3 is given with its conserved first and last residue. The order of the fields is V gene, J gene, CDR3 protein.

>TRBV24-1|TRBJ2-2
CATSDETGWDGELFF
>TRBV20-1|TRBJ1-1
CSVSQGAVTEAFF
>TRBV7-7|TRBJ2-7
CASSLWTGAYEQYF
>TRBV20-1|TRBJ1-2
CSVGPGQGARGGYTF
>TRBV20-1|TRBJ2-5
CSARDGMREQETQYF
>TRBV3-1|TRBJ1-1
CASSQLAETTEAFF
>TRBV6-2/TRBV6-3|TRBJ2-3
CASSKAGPQYF
>TRBV2|TRBJ1-5
CASSEAEGSNQPQHF
>TRBV12-3/TRBV12-4|TRBJ2-1
CASSSGVATHEQFF
>TRBV18|TRBJ2-1
CASSQDRGYSYNEQFF
>TRBV11-2|TRBJ2-1
CASSLRLAGMTYNEQFF
>TRBV12-3/TRBV12-4|TRBJ2-7
CASRGTGAYEQYF
>TRBV11-1|TRBJ1-1
CASSRTGAVGTEAFF
>TRBV10-3|TRBJ1-1
CAISEFPGTGNTEAFF
>TRBV10-1|TRBJ1-5
CASSENSNQPQHF
>TRBV20-1|TRBJ2-7
CGAPNGGIDEQYF